What follows describes a single T cell receptor beta chain. The V end lost 4 bases, the J end lost 1 base, and 8 bases lay between the germline ends. The CDR3 has 13 amino acids. Per the germline V gene, CDR1 is SGHRS and CDR2 is YFSETQ. Original methodology: Amplification from reference gene primers served as the basis for estimated nucleated cell counts. Only in-frame clones appear in the TCRdb table, and some are missing; sequencing was by immunoSEQ multiplex PCR. Clone size and V and J calls were adopted from that table, with D and trimming inferred from the DNA. The sample has about 40,000 clones; about 80% are singletons. The data are from a study of blood T cell repertoires in COVID-19. Study-level background: The United States, Italy and Spain were the sources of the acute and convalescent COVID-19 samples. The analysed material was cDNA or gDNA that came from T cells, B-cell-depleted T cells, or PBMCs.

The source of this sequence is a human donor with acute or convalescent COVID-19. The donor label of this sample is uncertain. Sequencing was performed on peripheral blood. The gene calls are TRBV5-1 and TRBJ1-1; TRBD1 might be the D (5 bases). CDR3 amino acids: CASSIGQNTEAFF. For the CDR3, the DNA is TGCGCCAGCAGCATCGGACAGAACACTGAAGCTTTCTTT.